The source of this T cell receptor beta chain is a study of T cells in Graves' hyperthyroidism and ophthalmopathy. On the study more broadly: Once the initial diagnosis was made, peripheral blood was obtained before any treatment. The study, taken as a whole, reports: Classification by a 13 V-J model distinguished ophthalmopathy from stable hyperthyroidism.

This clonotype was observed at least ten times. Its cognate antigen is unknown. TCR beta CDR3 regions were amplified from RNA. First-round RT-PCR of the TCR CDR3 relied on the HTBI primer set. TCRdb called the multiplex PCR reads again in MiXCR, with one record for every CDR3 protein. This table has about 380,000 distinct CDR3 sequences, roughly 20% appearing once. The V gene end was trimmed by 8 bases and the J gene end by 9 bases; junction bases not matched to a gene: 14. Germline V gene sequence: CDR1 MNHNS, CDR2 SASEGT. The CDR3 has 16 residues. The origin of this receptor is a man aged 18 to 30 with Graves' ophthalmopathy. The chain has TRBV6-1 and TRBJ2-5, with 14 bases identical to TRBD2. Sequenced material: blood. This CDR3 reads CASPGTSGGPEGAQYF. CDR3 nucleotides: TGTGCCAGCCCCGGGACTAGCGGGGGCCCTGAAGGGGCCCAGTACTTC.